The sample holds many counts of the clone carrying this TCR beta chain. This record belongs to a study of T cells in Graves' hyperthyroidism and ophthalmopathy. Germline CDR1 is SGHVS and CDR2 is FQNEAQ. Deletions cut 1 base from V and 0 bases from J, with 15 bases between. The CDR3 contains 17 residues. Amplification yielded TCR beta CDR3 regions, with RNA transcripts as the source. TCR CDR3 regions were first amplified by RT-PCR with HTBI primers. MiXCR, applied by TCRdb to the multiplex PCR reads, yields one record per CDR3 protein. The sample lists 300,000 to 400,000 distinct CDR3 sequences, about 14% occurring once.

The specimen was blood. The receptor was isolated from a woman in her 30s with Graves' ophthalmopathy. V and J are TRBV7-8 and TRBJ1-2, with D possibly being TRBD1 (5 bases). This CDR3 reads CASSLGSGDSANYGYTF. In nucleotides, the CDR3 is TGTGCCAGCAGCTTAGGGTCCGGGGACTCAGCTAACTATGGCTACACCTTC.